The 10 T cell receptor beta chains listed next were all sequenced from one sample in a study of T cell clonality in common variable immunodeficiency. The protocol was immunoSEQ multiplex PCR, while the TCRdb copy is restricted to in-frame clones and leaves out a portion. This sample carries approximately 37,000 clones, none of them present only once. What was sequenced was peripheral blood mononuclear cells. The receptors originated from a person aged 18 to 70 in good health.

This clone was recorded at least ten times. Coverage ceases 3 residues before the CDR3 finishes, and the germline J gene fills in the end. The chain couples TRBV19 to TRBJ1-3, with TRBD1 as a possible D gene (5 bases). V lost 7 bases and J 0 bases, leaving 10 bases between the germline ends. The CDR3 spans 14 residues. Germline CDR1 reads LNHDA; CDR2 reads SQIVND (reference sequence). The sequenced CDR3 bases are TGTGCCAGTACACGGGGGAGCTCTGGAAACACC. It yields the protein CASTRGSSGNT. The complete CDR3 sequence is CASTRGSSGNTIYF.

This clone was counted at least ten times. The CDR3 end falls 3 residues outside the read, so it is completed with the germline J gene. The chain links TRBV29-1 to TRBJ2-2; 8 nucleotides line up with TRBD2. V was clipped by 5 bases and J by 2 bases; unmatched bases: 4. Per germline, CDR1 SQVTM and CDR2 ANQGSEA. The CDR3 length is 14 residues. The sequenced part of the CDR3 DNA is TGCAGCGTTCCTCGGGGGGGAAACACCGGGGAG. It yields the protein CSVPRGGNTGE. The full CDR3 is CSVPRGGNTGELFF.

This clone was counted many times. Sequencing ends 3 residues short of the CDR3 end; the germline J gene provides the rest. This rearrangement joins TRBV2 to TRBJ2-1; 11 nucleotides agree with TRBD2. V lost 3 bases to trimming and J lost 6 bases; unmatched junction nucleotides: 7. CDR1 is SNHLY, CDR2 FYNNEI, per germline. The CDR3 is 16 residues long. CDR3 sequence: CASSDRVAGGVNEQFF. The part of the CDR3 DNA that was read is TGTGCCAGCAGTGATAGGGTAGCGGGAGGGGTCAATGAG.

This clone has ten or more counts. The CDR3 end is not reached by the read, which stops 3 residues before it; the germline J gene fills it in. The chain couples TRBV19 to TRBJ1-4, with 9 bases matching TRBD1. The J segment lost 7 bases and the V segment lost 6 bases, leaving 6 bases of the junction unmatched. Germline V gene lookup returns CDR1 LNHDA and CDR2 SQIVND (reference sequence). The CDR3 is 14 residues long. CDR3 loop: CASRTGQGGEKLFF. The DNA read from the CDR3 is TGTGCCAGTAGGACGGGACAGGGAGGTGAAAAA.

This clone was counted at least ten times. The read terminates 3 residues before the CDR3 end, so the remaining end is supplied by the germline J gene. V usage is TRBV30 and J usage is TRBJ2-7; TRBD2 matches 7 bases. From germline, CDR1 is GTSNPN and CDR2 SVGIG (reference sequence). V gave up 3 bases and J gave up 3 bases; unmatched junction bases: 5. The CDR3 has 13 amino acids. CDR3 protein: CAWSPAGNYEQYF. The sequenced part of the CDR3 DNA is TGTGCCTGGAGCCCAGCGGGAAACTACGAG.

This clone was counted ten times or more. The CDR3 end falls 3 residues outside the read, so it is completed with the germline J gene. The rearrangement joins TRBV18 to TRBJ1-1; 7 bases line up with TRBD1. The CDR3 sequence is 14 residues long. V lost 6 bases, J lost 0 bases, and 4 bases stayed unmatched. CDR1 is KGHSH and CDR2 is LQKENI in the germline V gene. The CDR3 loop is CASSEQGMNTEAFF. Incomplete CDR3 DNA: TGTGCCAGCTCGGAACAGGGGATGAACACTGAA.

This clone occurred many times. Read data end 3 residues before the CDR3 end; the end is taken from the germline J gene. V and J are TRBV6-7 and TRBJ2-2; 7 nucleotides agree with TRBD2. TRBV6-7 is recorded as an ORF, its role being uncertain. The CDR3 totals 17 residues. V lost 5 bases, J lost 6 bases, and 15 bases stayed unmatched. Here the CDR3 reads CASSRPSSGRRAGELFF. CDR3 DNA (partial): TGTGCCAGCAGTAGGCCTTCTAGCGGCCGGAGGGCCGGGGAG.

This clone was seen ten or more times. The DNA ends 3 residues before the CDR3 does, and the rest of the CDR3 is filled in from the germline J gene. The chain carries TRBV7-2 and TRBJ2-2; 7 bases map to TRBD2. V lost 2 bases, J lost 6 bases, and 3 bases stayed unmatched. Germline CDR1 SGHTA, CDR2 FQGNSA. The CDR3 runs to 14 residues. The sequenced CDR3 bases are TGTGCCAGCAGCTTAACGGCGGGAGCCGGGGAG. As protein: CASSLTAGAGE. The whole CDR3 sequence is CASSLTAGAGELFF.

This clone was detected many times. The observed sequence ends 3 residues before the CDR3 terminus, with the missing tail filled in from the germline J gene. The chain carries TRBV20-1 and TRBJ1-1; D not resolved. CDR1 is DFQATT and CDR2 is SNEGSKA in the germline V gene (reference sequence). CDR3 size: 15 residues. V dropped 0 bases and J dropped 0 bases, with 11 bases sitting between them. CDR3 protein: CSARDWSRVNTEAFF. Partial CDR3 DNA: TGCAGTGCTAGAGATTGGAGTCGGGTGAACACTGAA.

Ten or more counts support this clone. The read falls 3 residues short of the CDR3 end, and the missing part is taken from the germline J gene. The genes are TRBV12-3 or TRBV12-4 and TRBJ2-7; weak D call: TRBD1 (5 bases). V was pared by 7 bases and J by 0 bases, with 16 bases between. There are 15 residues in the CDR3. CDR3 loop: CASTITPTASYEQYF. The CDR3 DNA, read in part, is TGTGCCAGCACCATTACCCCGACAGCCTCCTACGAG.